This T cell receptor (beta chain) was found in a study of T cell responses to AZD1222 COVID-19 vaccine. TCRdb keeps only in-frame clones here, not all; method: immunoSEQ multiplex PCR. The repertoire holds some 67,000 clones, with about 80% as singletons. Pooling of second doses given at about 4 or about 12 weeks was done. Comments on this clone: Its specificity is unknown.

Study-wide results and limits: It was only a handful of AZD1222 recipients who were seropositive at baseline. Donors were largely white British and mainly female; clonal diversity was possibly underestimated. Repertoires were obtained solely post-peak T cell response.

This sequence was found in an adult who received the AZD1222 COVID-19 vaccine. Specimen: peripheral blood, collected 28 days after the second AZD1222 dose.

The CDR3 is CASSSPGQGAYEQYF. The CDR3 coding sequence is TGTGCCAGCAGCTCGCCGGGACAGGGGGCTTACGAGCAGTACTTC. This chain links TRBV7-9 with TRBJ2-7; TRBD1 matches 12 bases. Trimming took 4 bases from V and 4 from J; bases not matched to a gene: 5. Germline V CDR1 and CDR2: SEHNR, FQNEAQ (reference sequence). This CDR3 region has 15 residues.